Below are 10 T cell receptor beta chains sequenced from a single sample in a study of graft-versus-host responses after intestinal transplantation. No antigens are known for them. Profiling relied on immunoSEQ multiplex PCR, and the TCRdb table lists in-frame clones only, not all of them. The data hold some 150,000 clones, with around nine tenths observed a single time. The sequencing here drew on unstimulated CD4+ T cells sorted from spleen or lymph node cells, taken before intestinal transplant. These receptors originate from a human donor who received an intestinal transplant.

J is TRBJ2-3 and V is TRBV5-1; D remains unclear. Trimming shortened V by 4 bases and J by 1 base, and 16 bases separated the two germline ends. This CDR3 comprises 16 residues. The germline CDR1 and CDR2 sequences are SGHRS and YFSETQ. CDR3 nucleotides: TGCGCCAGCAGCGCTCTTCTGGGCCGGGGCACAGATACGCAGTATTTT. Translated, it gives CASSALLGRGTDTQYF.

The V call is TRBV7-2, the J call TRBJ2-7; no firm D call. CDR1 and CDR2 from the germline V gene are SGHTA and FQGNSA. The CDR3 totals 13 residues. Trimming cost V 3 bases and J 1 base, with 7 bases left between them. CDR3 coding DNA: TGTGCCAGCAGCTTTAGTATTTCCTACGAGCAGTACTTC. Amino acids: CASSFSISYEQYF.

Only one count was recorded for this clone. The chain couples TRBV6-6 to TRBJ1-4; possible D gene TRBD1, 6 bases. In germline, CDR1 is MNHNY, CDR2 SVGAGI (reference sequence). V was trimmed by 5 bases and J by 1 base, leaving 14 bases between them. CDR3 length: 16 residues. CDR3: CASSPRGGLTNEKLFF. CDR3 sequence (DNA): TGTGCCAGCAGTCCCCGCGGGGGGCTAACTAATGAAAAACTGTTTTTT.

The chain recombines TRBV4-1 with TRBJ2-5; weak D call: TRBD2 (6 bases). CDR1 is MGHRA, CDR2 YSYEKL, per germline. V lost 1 base, J lost 0 bases, and 18 bases lay in between. This CDR3 is 18 amino acids long. CDR3 bases: TGCGCCAGCAGCCAAGTTTCCGGGGGTCGCCCGTACCAAGAGACCCAGTACTTC. Residues: CASSQVSGGRPYQETQYF.

This chain joins TRBV5-1 and TRBJ2-3; D possibly matches TRBD1 or TRBD2 (5 bases each). The CDR3 contains 18 residues. With 7 bases removed from V and 3 bases from J, the gap between germline ends came to 27 bases. Germline values: CDR1 SGHRS, CDR2 YFSETQ. The CDR3 reads CASGAERPNVRGTDTQYF. In DNA form, the CDR3 reads TGCGCCAGCGGAGCCGAAAGGCCCAATGTGAGGGGAACAGATACGCAGTATTTT.

V gene TRBV11-2 combines with J gene TRBJ2-7; TRBD1 aligns across 10 bases. CDR3 size: 15 residues. V was clipped by 5 bases and J by 2 bases; unmatched bases: 6. Germline-derived CDR1 and CDR2 are SGHAT and FQNNGV. Written as DNA, the CDR3 is TGTGCCAGCAGCCTTACCGGGACAGGGGCCTACGAGCAGTACTTC. Translating gives CASSLTGTGAYEQYF.

This clone came up once. The chain joins TRBV4-1 to TRBJ2-7; TRBD1 matches at 7 bases. V gave up 3 bases and J gave up 1 base; unmatched junction bases: 3. CDR1 MGHRA and CDR2 YSYEKL come from the germline V gene. The CDR3 runs to 14 residues. In DNA, the CDR3 is TGCGCCAGCAGCCAGACAGGGCAATCCTACGAGCAGTACTTC. This translates into CASSQTGQSYEQYF.

This rearrangement joins TRBV30 to TRBJ1-4, with D unresolved. CDR3 length: 12 residues. V lost 5 bases and J 0 bases, leaving 4 bases between the germline ends. CDR1 and CDR2 from the germline V gene are GTSNPN and SVGIG (reference sequence). The CDR3 region is CAWGTTNEKLFF. Written as DNA, the CDR3 is TGTGCCTGGGGGACAACTAATGAAAAACTGTTTTTT.

This clone was observed a few times. The V and J genes are TRBV5-6 and TRBJ1-2, with TRBD1 matching 7 bases. Per germline, CDR1 SGHDT and CDR2 YYEEEE. The CDR3 runs 14 residues. The V segment lost 1 base and the J segment 2 bases; nucleotides outside the gene matches: 2. The chain's CDR3 is CASSLTGVNYGYTF. The CDR3 coding sequence is TGTGCCAGCAGCTTGACAGGGGTAAACTATGGCTACACCTTC.

The CDR3, as DNA: TGTGCCAGCAGTTTATCCGACCAGGTGGTAGCGACCCAGTACTTC. Amino acids: CASSLSDQVVATQYF. This chain links TRBV27 with TRBJ2-5; D remains ambiguous. The CDR3 loop spans 15 amino acids. Trimming pared 0 bases from V and 7 bases from J, leaving 15 bases between. Germline lookup yields CDR1 MNHEY and CDR2 SMNVEV (reference sequence).